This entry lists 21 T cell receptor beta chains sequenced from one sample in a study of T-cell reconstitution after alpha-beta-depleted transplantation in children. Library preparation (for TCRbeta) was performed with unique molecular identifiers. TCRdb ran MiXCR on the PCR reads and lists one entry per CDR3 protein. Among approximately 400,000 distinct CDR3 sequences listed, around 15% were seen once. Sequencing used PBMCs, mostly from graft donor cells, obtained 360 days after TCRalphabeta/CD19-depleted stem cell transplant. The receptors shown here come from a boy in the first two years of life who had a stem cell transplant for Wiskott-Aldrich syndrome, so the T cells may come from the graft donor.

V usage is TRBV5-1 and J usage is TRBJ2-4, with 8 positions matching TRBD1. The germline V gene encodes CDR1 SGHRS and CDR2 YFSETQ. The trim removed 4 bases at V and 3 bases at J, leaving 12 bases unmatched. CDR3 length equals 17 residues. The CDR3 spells CASSQSGGVGNKNIQYF. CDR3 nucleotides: TGCGCCAGCAGCCAGTCAGGGGGCGTTGGAAACAAAAACATTCAGTACTTC.

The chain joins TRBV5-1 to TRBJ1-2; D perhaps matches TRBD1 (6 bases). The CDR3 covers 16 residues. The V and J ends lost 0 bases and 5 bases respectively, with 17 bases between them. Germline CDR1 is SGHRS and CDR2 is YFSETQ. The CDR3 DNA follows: TGCGCCAGCAGCTTGGAGGTCGGCAGGGGCGAGTATGGCTACACCTTC. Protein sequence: CASSLEVGRGEYGYTF.

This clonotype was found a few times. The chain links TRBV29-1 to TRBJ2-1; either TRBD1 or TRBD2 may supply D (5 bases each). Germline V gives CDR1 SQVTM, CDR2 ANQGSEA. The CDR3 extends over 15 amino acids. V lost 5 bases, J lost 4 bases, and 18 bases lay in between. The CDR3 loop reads CSVRGDVEGYNEQFF. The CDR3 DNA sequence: TGCAGCGTTCGAGGGGATGTCGAGGGGTACAATGAGCAGTTCTTC.

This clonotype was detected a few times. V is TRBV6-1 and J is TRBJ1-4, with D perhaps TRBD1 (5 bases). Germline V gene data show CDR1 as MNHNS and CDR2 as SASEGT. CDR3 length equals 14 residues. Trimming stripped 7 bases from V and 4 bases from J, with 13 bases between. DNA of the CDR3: TGTGCCAGCACCCCGGGGGTGGGTAATGAAAAACTGTTTTTT. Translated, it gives CASTPGVGNEKLFF.

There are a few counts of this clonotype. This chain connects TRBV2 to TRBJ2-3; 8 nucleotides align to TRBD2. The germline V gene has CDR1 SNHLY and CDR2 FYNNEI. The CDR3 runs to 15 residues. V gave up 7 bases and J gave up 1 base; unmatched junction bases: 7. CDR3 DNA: TGTGCCAGCACCAACCTCGGGGGGGGCACAGATACGCAGTATTTT. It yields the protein CASTNLGGGTDTQYF.

The CDR3, as DNA: TGTGCCAGCAGCTTAAACCATTACAATGAGCAGTTCTTC. This sequence encodes CASSLNHYNEQFF. V gene TRBV7-7 combines with J gene TRBJ2-1, with D uncertain. This CDR3 has 13 amino acids. V was clipped by 2 bases and J by 4 bases, with 6 bases between them. Germline V lookup: CDR1 SSHAT, CDR2 FNYEAQ (reference sequence).

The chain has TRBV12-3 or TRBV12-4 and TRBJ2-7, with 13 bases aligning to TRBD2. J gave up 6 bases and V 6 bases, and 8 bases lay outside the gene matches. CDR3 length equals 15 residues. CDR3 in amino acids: CASSQRRLAGGEQYF. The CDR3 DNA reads TGTGCCAGCAGCCAAAGGCGACTAGCGGGAGGCGAGCAGTACTTC.

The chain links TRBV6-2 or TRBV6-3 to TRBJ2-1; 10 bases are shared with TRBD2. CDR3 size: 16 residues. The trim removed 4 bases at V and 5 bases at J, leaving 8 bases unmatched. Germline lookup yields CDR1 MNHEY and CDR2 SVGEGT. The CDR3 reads CASSWGSGRPHNEQFF. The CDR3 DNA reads TGTGCCAGCAGTTGGGGTAGCGGGAGGCCACACAATGAGCAGTTCTTC.

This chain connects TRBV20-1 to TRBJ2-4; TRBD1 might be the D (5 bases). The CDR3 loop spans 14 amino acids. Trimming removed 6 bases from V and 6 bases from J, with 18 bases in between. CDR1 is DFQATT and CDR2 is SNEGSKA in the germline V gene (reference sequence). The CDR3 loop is CSAPKGRVGNIQYF. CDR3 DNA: TGCAGTGCCCCCAAGGGCAGGGTGGGAAACATTCAGTACTTC.

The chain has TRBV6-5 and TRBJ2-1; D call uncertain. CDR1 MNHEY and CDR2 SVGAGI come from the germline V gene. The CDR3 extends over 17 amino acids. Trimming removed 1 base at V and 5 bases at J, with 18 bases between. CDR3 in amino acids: CASSYWAGVRNDNEQFF. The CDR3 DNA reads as TGTGCCAGCAGTTACTGGGCTGGCGTCCGGAACGACAATGAGCAGTTCTTC.

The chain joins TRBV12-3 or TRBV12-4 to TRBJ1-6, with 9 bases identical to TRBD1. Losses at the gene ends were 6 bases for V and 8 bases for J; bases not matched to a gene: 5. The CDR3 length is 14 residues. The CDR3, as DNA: TGTGCCAGCAGCTCGGGACAGGGATATTCACCCCTCCACTTT. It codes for CASSSGQGYSPLHF.

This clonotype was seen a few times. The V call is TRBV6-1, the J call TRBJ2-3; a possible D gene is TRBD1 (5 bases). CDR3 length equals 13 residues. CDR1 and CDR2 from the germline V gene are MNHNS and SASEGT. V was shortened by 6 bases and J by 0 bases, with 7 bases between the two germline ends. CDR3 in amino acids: CASRTVSTDTQYF. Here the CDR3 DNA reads TGTGCCAGCAGGACAGTCAGCACAGATACGCAGTATTTT.

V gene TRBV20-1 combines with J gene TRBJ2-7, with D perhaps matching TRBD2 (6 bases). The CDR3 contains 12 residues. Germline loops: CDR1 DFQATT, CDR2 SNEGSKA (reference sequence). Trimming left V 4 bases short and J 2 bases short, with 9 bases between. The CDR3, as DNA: TGCAGTGCTACGCGGGATCCCTACGAGCAGTACTTC. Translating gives CSATRDPYEQYF.

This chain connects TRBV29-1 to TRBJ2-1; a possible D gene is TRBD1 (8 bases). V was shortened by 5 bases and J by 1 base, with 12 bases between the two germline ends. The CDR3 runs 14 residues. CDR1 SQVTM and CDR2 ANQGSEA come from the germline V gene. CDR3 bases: TGCAGCGTTCAGCGGGACAGGTCCTACAATGAGCAGTTCTTC. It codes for CSVQRDRSYNEQFF.

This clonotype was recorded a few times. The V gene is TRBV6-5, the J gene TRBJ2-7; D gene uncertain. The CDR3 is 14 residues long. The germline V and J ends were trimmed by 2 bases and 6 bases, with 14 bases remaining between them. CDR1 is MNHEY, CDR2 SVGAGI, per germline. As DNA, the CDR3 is TGTGCCAGCAGTTACGGAAAGACCTGGGGCGAGCAGTACTTC. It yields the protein CASSYGKTWGEQYF.

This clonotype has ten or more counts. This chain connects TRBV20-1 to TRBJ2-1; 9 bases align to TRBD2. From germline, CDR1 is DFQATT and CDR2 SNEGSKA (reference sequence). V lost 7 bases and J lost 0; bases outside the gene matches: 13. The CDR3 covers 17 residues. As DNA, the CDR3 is TGCAGTGGGGGGAGACTAGCGGATGCAAGCTCCTACAATGAGCAGTTCTTC. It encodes CSGGRLADASSYNEQFF.

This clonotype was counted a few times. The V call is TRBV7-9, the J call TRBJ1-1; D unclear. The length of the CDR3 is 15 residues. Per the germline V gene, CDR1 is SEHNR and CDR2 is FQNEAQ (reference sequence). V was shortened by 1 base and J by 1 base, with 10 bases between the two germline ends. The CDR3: CASSLVGRRNTEAFF. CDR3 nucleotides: TGTGCCAGCAGCTTAGTGGGCAGAAGGAACACTGAAGCTTTCTTT. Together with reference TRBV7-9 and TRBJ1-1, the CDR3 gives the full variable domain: DTGVSQNPRHKITKRGQNVTFRCDPISEHNRLYWYRQTLGQGPEFLTYFQNEAQLEKSRLLSDRFSAERPKGSFSTLEIQRTEQGDSAMYLCASSLVGRRNTEAFFGQGTRLTVV.

The CDR3 nucleotides are TGCGCCAGCAGCGGAACCACGAGCTCCTACAATGAGCAGTTCTTC. This codes for CASSGTTSSYNEQFF. This chain links TRBV5-1 with TRBJ2-1; unclear D gene. Looked up from germline, CDR1 is SGHRS and CDR2 is YFSETQ. V was cut by 4 bases and J by 0 bases, with 11 bases left in between. The CDR3 is made up of 15 amino acids.

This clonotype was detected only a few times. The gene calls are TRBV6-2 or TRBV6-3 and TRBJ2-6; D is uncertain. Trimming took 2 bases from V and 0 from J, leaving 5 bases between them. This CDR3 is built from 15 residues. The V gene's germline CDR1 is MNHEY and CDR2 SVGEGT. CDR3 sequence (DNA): TGTGCCAGCAGTTACGGGGTCTCTGGGGCCAACGTCCTGACTTTC. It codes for CASSYGVSGANVLTF.

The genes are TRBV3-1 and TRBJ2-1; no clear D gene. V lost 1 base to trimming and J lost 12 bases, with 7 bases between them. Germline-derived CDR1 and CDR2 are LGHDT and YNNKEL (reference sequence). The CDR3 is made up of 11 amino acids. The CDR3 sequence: CASSQATGQFF. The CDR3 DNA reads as TGTGCCAGCAGCCAAGCGACGGGGCAGTTCTTC.

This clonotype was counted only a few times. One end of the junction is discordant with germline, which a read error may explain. CDR3 sequence: CASSLGRSEAFF. CDR3 nucleotides: TGCGCCAGCAGTTTGGGGAGGTCTGAAGCTTTCTTT. The chain recombines TRBV5-1 with TRBJ1-1; no firm D call. The CDR3 sequence is 12 residues long. Per germline, CDR1 SGHRS and CDR2 YFSETQ.